The TCR beta chain under discussion was sequenced for a study of blood T cell repertoires in COVID-19. Study summary: COVID-19 samples, acute and convalescent, were from the United States, Italy and Spain. PBMCs, B-cell-depleted T cells, or T cells provided the cDNA or gDNA that made up the material.

Original processing notes: Amplified reference gene primers provided the basis for estimating nucleated cell counts. Produced via immunoSEQ multiplex PCR; TCRdb's table is partial and in-frame only. That table supplies the V and J calls and clone size; D and trimming were determined from the DNA. In the table there are roughly 46,000 clones, under 85% of which are singletons. CDR3 length: 14 amino acids. V lost 6 bases and J lost 7; bases outside the gene matches: 6. CDR1 is MNHEY, CDR2 SVGAGI, per germline. The receptor's source is a man aged 60 to 75 with active COVID-19. Material: peripheral blood. The chain is built from TRBV6-5 and TRBJ1-6; 7 bases align to TRBD1. The CDR3 here is CASRATGLNSPLHF. As DNA, the CDR3 is TGTGCCAGCAGAGCGACAGGGTTAAATTCACCCCTCCACTTT.